Included here is one T cell receptor beta chain sequence, with context. This CDR3 has 16 residues. The germline V gene encodes CDR1 SGHDN and CDR2 FVKESK. V dropped 0 bases and J dropped 4 bases, with 15 bases sitting between them. The repertoire was sequenced with immunoSEQ multiplex PCR; TCRdb's copy has only in-frame clones and lacks some. The table records approximately 93,000 clones, about 77% of them present only once. These data are taken from a study of blood T cell repertoires in COVID-19. Across the whole study: In each case, the material was cDNA or gDNA derived from T cells, B-cell-depleted T cells, or PBMCs.

The sequence was obtained from a woman of 80 years or more with acute or convalescent COVID-19. The source material was peripheral blood. The chain joins TRBV14 to TRBJ1-2; D remains ambiguous. For the CDR3, the DNA is TGTGCCAGCAGCCAAGATAGGTTCGGGTACCTCTATGGCTACACCTTC. It codes for CASSQDRFGYLYGYTF.